One and the same sample provided the 17 T cell receptor beta chains below, sequenced in a study of blood T cell repertoires in COVID-19. This table comes from immunoSEQ multiplex PCR, and its TCRdb copy is limited to in-frame clones, with some not included. The sample consists of about 83,000 clones, roughly 76% of them appearing once. Sample: peripheral blood. The source of these receptors is a woman older than 75 with active or convalescent COVID-19.

This chain connects TRBV27 to TRBJ1-1; TRBD1 matches 7 bases. CDR1 and CDR2 (germline): MNHEY, SMNVEV (reference sequence). J gave up 1 base and V 6 bases, and 5 bases lay outside the gene matches. The CDR3 loop spans 14 amino acids. The chain's CDR3 is CASRIQGKNTEAFF. CDR3 bases: TGTGCCAGCAGGATACAGGGGAAGAACACTGAAGCTTTCTTT.

The chain links TRBV12-5 to TRBJ2-1; 8 positions match TRBD2. The V and J ends lost 2 bases and 7 bases, in that order; junction bases with no gene match: 1. The CDR3 covers 13 residues. Germline V gives CDR1 LGHNT, CDR2 FRNRAP. The DNA of the CDR3 is TGTGCTAGTGGTTTGTCGGGGGGGAATGAGCAGTTCTTC. It translates to CASGLSGGNEQFF.

The count of this clone is one. V usage is TRBV28 and J usage is TRBJ1-5, with 8 nucleotides matching TRBD1. This CDR3 has 14 amino acids. J gave up 2 bases and V 6 bases, and 3 bases lay outside the gene matches. The germline V gene encodes CDR1 MDHEN and CDR2 SYDVKM. The CDR3 bases are TGTGCCAGCAGGGCAGGGGGCGGCAATCAGCCCCAGCATTTT. Encoded protein: CASRAGGGNQPQHF.

This clone was recorded only once. The V call is TRBV6-1, the J call TRBJ2-6; 7 bases line up with TRBD2. This CDR3 has 17 amino acids. Germline V gives CDR1 MNHNS, CDR2 SASEGT. V was pared by 4 bases and J by 0 bases, with 6 bases of the junction left unmatched. The CDR3 here is CASSGRGILSGANVLTF. DNA of the CDR3: TGTGCCAGCAGTGGGCGGGGGATACTCTCTGGGGCCAACGTCCTGACTTTC.

J is TRBJ2-4 and V is TRBV4-3; 10 bases agree with TRBD1. Germline trimming cut 1 base from V and 2 bases from J; bases unmatched to any gene: 8. This CDR3 comprises 18 residues. CDR1 and CDR2 from the germline V gene are LGHNA and YSLEER. The CDR3 DNA follows: TGCGCCAGCAGCCAAGCGGTTGGGACAGGGGCGTCCAAAAACATTCAGTACTTC. Encoded protein: CASSQAVGTGASKNIQYF.

This sequence joins TRBV4-3 and TRBJ2-3, with 7 bases aligning to TRBD2. Unmatched junction bases numbered 4, after V lost 0 bases and J lost 4 bases. The CDR3 is made up of 15 amino acids. Germline assignment: CDR1 LGHNA and CDR2 YSLEER. CDR3 region: CASSQERGNADTQYF. For the CDR3, the DNA is TGCGCCAGCAGCCAAGAGCGGGGGAACGCAGATACGCAGTATTTT.

The chain has TRBV4-3 and TRBJ1-2; D is uncertain. The CDR3 has 13 residues. V shed 1 base and J shed 2 bases, with 5 bases lying between them. Germline V gene lookup returns CDR1 LGHNA and CDR2 YSLEER. CDR3 coding DNA: TGCGCCAGCAGCCAAGTACAGAACTATGGCTACACCTTC. It yields the protein CASSQVQNYGYTF.

The genes are TRBV9 and TRBJ2-6, with 7 bases identical to TRBD1. Losses at the gene ends were 5 bases for V and 0 bases for J; bases not matched to a gene: 11. The CDR3 loop spans 18 amino acids. Per the germline V gene, CDR1 is SGDLS and CDR2 is YYNGEE. The CDR3 protein is CASRGSGTASSGANVLTF. DNA of the CDR3: TGTGCCAGCAGAGGCAGTGGGACAGCCAGCTCTGGGGCCAACGTCCTGACTTTC.

The chain is built from TRBV7-9 and TRBJ2-1, with D possibly being TRBD1 (5 bases). The CDR3 has 14 residues. Germline V lookup: CDR1 SEHNR, CDR2 FQNEAQ (reference sequence). The V end was cut by 1 base, the J end by 5 bases, with 9 bases between. The CDR3 DNA is TGTGCCAGCAGCTTAGAGGGGCAGGACAATGAGCAGTTCTTC. This codes for CASSLEGQDNEQFF.

V and J are TRBV5-1 and TRBJ2-3; no definite D call. Looked up from germline, CDR1 is SGHRS and CDR2 is YFSETQ. This CDR3 region has 13 residues. Trimming took off 0 bases at V and 3 bases at J, with 5 bases between the two ends. This chain's CDR3 is CASSLGQTDTQYF. The CDR3 region has the DNA TGCGCCAGCAGCTTGGGCCAGACAGATACGCAGTATTTT.

This sequence joins TRBV28 and TRBJ1-5; 8 nucleotides agree with TRBD1. V shed 7 bases, J shed 6 bases, and the junction held 11 bases outside the gene matches. The CDR3 has 15 residues. CDR1 is MDHEN and CDR2 is SYDVKM in the germline V gene. The CDR3 bases are TGTGCCAGCACCGTCGACAGGGGAGAGGGTCAGCCCCAGCATTTT. This encodes CASTVDRGEGQPQHF.

J is TRBJ2-1 and V is TRBV18; 16 bases map to TRBD2. V was pared by 7 bases and J by 3 bases, with 9 bases of the junction left unmatched. Per the germline V gene, CDR1 is KGHSH and CDR2 is LQKENI. The CDR3 is 18 amino acids. CDR3 sequence reads: CASCPGTSGGANYNEQFF. The CDR3 DNA is TGTGCCAGCTGCCCCGGGACTAGCGGGGGGGCTAACTACAATGAGCAGTTCTTC.

This chain links TRBV19 with TRBJ1-5, with TRBD1 matching 8 bases. With V trimmed by 7 bases and J by 2 bases, 7 bases remained unmatched. Germline assignment: CDR1 LNHDA and CDR2 SQIVND (reference sequence). The CDR3 is 15 amino acids. The CDR3, as DNA: TGTGCCAGTAACCCGACAGGGGTTGGCAATCAGCCCCAGCATTTT. Translating it yields CASNPTGVGNQPQHF.

This clone was counted only a few times. The V call is TRBV11-2, the J call TRBJ1-1; D is unresolved. There are 14 residues in the CDR3. V was cut by 4 bases and J by 3 bases, with 12 bases left in between. Germline V gene lookup returns CDR1 SGHAT and CDR2 FQNNGV. CDR3 sequence (DNA): TGTGCCAGCAGCTCCAGGACTTGGGACACTGAAGCTTTCTTT. It codes for CASSSRTWDTEAFF.

The rearrangement links TRBV19 to TRBJ1-5; no firm D call. The CDR3 extends over 12 amino acids. Trimming removed 6 bases at V and 5 bases at J, with 8 bases between. Germline CDR1 and CDR2: LNHDA and SQIVND (reference sequence). CDR3 DNA: TGTGCCAGTAGATGGAGGGATCAGCCCCAGCATTTT. Translation: CASRWRDQPQHF.

The rearrangement links TRBV10-2 to TRBJ1-5, with a weak D call TRBD1 (5 bases). Germline CDR1 is WSHSY and CDR2 is SAAADI. This CDR3 comprises 14 residues. V gave up 4 bases and J gave up 9 bases, with 16 bases separating them. The CDR3 here is CASSGDRRHRPQHF. In DNA, the CDR3 is TGCGCCAGCAGTGGTGACAGACGACATCGGCCCCAGCATTTT.

This clone was observed many times. The V call is TRBV6-5, the J call TRBJ2-2, with 8 positions matching TRBD1. This CDR3 comprises 14 residues. V dropped 7 bases and J dropped 6; count of bases not matched to a gene: 7. CDR1 and CDR2 from the germline V gene are MNHEY and SVGAGI. The CDR3 protein is CASKPTGEAGELFF. DNA of the CDR3: TGTGCCAGCAAACCGACAGGGGAGGCCGGGGAGCTGTTTTTT.